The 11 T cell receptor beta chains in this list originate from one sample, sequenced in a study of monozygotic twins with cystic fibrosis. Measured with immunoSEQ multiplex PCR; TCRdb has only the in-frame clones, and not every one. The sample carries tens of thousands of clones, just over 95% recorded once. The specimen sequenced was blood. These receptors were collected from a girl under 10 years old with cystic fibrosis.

Here the CDR3 reads CASSWREPPYEQYF. The CDR3 DNA follows: TGTGCCAGCAGTTGGAGGGAACCCCCCTACGAGCAGTACTTC. The chain is built from TRBV27 and TRBJ2-7, with D maybe TRBD2 (6 bases). Trimming took off 4 bases at V and 2 bases at J, with 12 bases between the two ends. Germline V gene data show CDR1 as MNHEY and CDR2 as SMNVEV (reference sequence). The CDR3 totals 14 residues.

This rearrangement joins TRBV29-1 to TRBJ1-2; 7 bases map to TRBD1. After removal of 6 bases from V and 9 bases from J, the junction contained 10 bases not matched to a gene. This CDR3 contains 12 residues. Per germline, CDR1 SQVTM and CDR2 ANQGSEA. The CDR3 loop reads CSVGDSDSSYTF. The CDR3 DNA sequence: TGCAGCGTAGGGGACAGCGACTCCAGCTACACCTTC.

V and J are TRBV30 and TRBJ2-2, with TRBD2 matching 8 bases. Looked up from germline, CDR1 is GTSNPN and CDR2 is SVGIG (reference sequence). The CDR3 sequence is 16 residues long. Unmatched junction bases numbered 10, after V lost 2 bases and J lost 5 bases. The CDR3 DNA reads TGTGCCTGGAGTATCCTAGGTCGGGAGGGGACCGGGGAGCTGTTTTTT. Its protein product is CAWSILGREGTGELFF.

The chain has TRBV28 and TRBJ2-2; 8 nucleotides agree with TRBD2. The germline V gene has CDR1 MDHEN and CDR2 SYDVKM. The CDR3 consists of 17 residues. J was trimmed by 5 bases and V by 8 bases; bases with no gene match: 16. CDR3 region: CASRVGISGISTGELFF. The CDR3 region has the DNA TGTGCCAGCCGTGTCGGGATTAGCGGGATCTCGACCGGGGAGCTGTTTTTT.

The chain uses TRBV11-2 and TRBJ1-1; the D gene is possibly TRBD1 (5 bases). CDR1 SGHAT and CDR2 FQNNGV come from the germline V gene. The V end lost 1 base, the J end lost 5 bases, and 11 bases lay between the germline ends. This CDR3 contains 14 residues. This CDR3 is CASSLVMGQTEAFF. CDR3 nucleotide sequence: TGTGCCAGCAGCTTAGTTATGGGGCAGACTGAAGCTTTCTTT.

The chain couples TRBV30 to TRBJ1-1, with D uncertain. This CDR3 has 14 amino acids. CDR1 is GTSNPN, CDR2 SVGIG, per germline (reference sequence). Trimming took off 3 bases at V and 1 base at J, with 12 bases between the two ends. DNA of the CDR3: TGTGCCTGGAGGGTACCACGGGGGAACACTGAAGCTTTCTTT. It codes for CAWRVPRGNTEAFF.

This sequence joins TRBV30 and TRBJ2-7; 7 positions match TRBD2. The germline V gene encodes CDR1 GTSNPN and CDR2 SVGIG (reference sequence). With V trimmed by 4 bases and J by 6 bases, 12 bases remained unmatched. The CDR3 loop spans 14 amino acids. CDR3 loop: CAWTKRDPPGEQYF. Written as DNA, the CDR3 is TGTGCCTGGACTAAGCGGGACCCGCCGGGCGAGCAGTACTTC.

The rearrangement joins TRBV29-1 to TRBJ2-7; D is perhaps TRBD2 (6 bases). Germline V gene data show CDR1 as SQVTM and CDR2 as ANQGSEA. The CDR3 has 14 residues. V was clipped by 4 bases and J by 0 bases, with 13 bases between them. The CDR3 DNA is TGCAGCGTTGTCGGGACTTTGGGCTCCTACGAGCAGTACTTC. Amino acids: CSVVGTLGSYEQYF.

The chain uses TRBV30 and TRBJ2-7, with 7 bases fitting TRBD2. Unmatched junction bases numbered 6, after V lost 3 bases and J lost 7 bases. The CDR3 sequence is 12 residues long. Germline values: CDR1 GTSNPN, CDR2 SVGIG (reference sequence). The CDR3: CAWSPLATEQYF. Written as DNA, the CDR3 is TGTGCCTGGAGCCCACTAGCGACTGAGCAGTACTTC.

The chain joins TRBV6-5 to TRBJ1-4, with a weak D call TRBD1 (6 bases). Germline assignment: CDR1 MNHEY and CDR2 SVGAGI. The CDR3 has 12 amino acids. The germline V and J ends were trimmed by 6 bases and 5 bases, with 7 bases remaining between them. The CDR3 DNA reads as TGTGCCAGCAGGGGACAAAATGAAAAACTGTTTTTT. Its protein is CASRGQNEKLFF.

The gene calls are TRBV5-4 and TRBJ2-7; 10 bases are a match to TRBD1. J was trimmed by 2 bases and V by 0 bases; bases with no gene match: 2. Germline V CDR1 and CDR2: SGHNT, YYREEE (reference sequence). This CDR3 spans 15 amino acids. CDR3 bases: TGTGCCAGCAGCTTGGGGGGACAGGGGACCTACGAGCAGTACTTC. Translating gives CASSLGGQGTYEQYF. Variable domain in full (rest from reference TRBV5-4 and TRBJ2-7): ETGVTQSPTHLIKTRGQQVTLRCSSQSGHNTVSWYQQALGQGPQFIFQYYREEENGRGNFPPRFSGLQFPNYSSELNVNALELDDSALYLCASSLGGQGTYEQYFGPGTRLTVT.